The next 9 T cell receptor beta chains were all read from a single sample in a study of technical replicates of blood from a few donors. Only in-frame clones appear in the TCRdb table, and some are missing; sequencing was by immunoSEQ multiplex PCR. Of 64,000 or so clones listed, around 88% are singletons. The sequenced material came from PBMCs. Every receptor here comes from a human donor in good health. Some clones in this sample may be carry-over from other donors' samples.

J is TRBJ1-1 and V is TRBV15; D gene unclear. Germline CDR1 reads LNHNV; CDR2 reads YYDKDF (reference sequence). The CDR3 contains 14 residues. The V end was cut by 1 base, the J end by 1 base, with 7 bases between. In DNA form, the CDR3 reads TGTGCCACCAGCAGAGCAACACCGAACACTGAAGCTTTCTTT. Translation gives CATSRATPNTEAFF.

The CDR3 sequence is CASRIQGASAEAFF. In DNA, the CDR3 is TGTGCCAGCAGAATACAGGGGGCGTCAGCTGAAGCTTTCTTT. The rearrangement uses TRBV2 and TRBJ1-1, with 9 bases identical to TRBD1. Germline loops: CDR1 SNHLY, CDR2 FYNNEI. J lost 6 bases, V lost 6 bases, and 8 bases had no gene match. The CDR3 totals 14 residues. Supplemented by reference TRBV2 and TRBJ1-1, the full variable domain reads EPEVTQTPSHQVTQMGQEVILRCVPISNHLYFYWYRQILGQKVEFLVSFYNNEISEKSEIFDDQFSVERPDGSNFTLKIRSTKLEDSAMYFCASRIQGASAEAFFGQGTRLTVV.

The V and J genes are TRBV5-6 and TRBJ1-5; 7 bases agree with TRBD1. The CDR3 spans 14 residues. Looked up from germline, CDR1 is SGHDT and CDR2 is YYEEEE. The J segment lost 2 bases and the V segment lost 2 bases, leaving 1 base of the junction unmatched. CDR3 DNA sequence: TGTGCCAGCAGCTTTACAGGGGGCAATCAGCCCCAGCATTTT. This encodes CASSFTGGNQPQHF.

The V gene is TRBV5-1, the J gene TRBJ1-2; perhaps TRBD1 as D (5 bases). V was pared by 0 bases and J by 3 bases, with 12 bases between. The CDR3 is 15 amino acids. Germline CDR1 SGHRS, CDR2 YFSETQ. The CDR3 is CASSLAQGGYYGYTF. CDR3 sequence (DNA): TGCGCCAGCAGCTTGGCGCAGGGTGGTTACTATGGCTACACCTTC. The full variable domain, rest sourced from reference TRBV5-1 and TRBJ1-2, is KAGVTQTPRYLIKTRGQQVTLSCSPISGHRSVSWYQQTPGQGLQFLFEYFSETQRNKGNFPGRFSGRQFSNSRSEMNVSTLELGDSALYLCASSLAQGGYYGYTFGSGTRLTVV.

The chain combines TRBV9 with TRBJ1-1; 10 nucleotides line up with TRBD1. The CDR3 consists of 14 residues. V lost 3 bases, J lost 11 bases, and 10 bases stayed unmatched. Per germline, CDR1 SGDLS and CDR2 YYNGEE. The CDR3 spells CASSGGDRGRVAFF. The CDR3 DNA reads as TGTGCCAGCAGCGGGGGAGACAGGGGGCGTGTGGCTTTCTTT. Supplemented by reference TRBV9 and TRBJ1-1, the full variable domain reads DSGVTQTPKHLITATGQRVTLRCSPRSGDLSVYWYQQSLDQGLQFLIQYYNGEERAKGNILERFSAQQFPDLHSELNLSSLELGDSALYFCASSGGDRGRVAFFGQGTRLTVV.

The V gene is TRBV18, the J gene TRBJ2-1; possible D gene TRBD1, 6 bases. Germline V gene lookup returns CDR1 KGHSH and CDR2 LQKENI. The V gene lost 3 bases and the J gene lost 10 bases, with 7 bases spanning the gap. The CDR3 runs 11 residues. CDR3 residues: CASSPGTEQFF. CDR3 bases: TGTGCCAGCTCACCCGGGACAGAGCAGTTCTTC. The variable domain in full, with the rest retrieved from reference TRBV18 and TRBJ2-1, is NAGVMQNPRHLVRRRGQEARLRCSPMKGHSHVYWYRQLPEEGLKFMVYLQKENIIDESGMPKERFSAEFPKEGPSILRIQQVVRGDSAAYFCASSPGTEQFFGPGTRLTVL.

The chain couples TRBV27 to TRBJ2-1; a possible D gene is TRBD2 (5 bases). The V gene's germline CDR1 is MNHEY and CDR2 SMNVEV (reference sequence). The CDR3 loop spans 14 amino acids. V was trimmed by 3 bases and J by 8 bases, leaving 14 bases between them. In DNA form, the CDR3 reads TGTGCCAGCAGTTTGAGGGCCGAACGCGATGAGCAGTTCTTC. This codes for CASSLRAERDEQFF.

This chain uses TRBV27 with TRBJ2-3; TRBD2 aligns across 7 bases. The CDR3 has 15 amino acids. CDR1 is MNHEY, CDR2 SMNVEV, per germline (reference sequence). J gave up 6 bases and V 1 base, and 7 bases lay outside the gene matches. The chain's CDR3 is CASSLWSSGVDTQYF. CDR3 DNA sequence: TGTGCCAGCAGTTTATGGTCTAGCGGAGTTGATACGCAGTATTTT.

The chain has TRBV7-3 and TRBJ2-1; 13 bases line up with TRBD2. There are 15 residues in the CDR3. The V gene's germline CDR1 is SGHTA and CDR2 FQGTGA. After removal of 2 bases from V and 7 bases from J, the junction contained 2 bases not matched to a gene. The CDR3 DNA sequence: TGTGCCAGCAGCTTACCGACTAGCGGGAGGAATGAGCAGTTCTTC. This translates into CASSLPTSGRNEQFF.